The 31 T cell receptor beta chains below were found in one sample sequenced in a study of blood T cells in healthy people across ages. Together with a sample-barcoded 5' primer, a J-beta primer mix was included in a second PCR lasting roughly 6 to 12 cycles. MiXCR, run by TCRdb on the 5' RACE reads, gives a single entry per CDR3 protein. The sample lists about 1.4 million distinct CDR3 sequences, around 59% occurring once. Sequencing was carried out using blood. These receptors came from a man younger than 30 in good health.

The J gene is TRBJ1-1, the V gene TRBV7-8, with 8 nucleotides matching TRBD1. Germline CDR1 SGHVS, CDR2 FQNEAQ. Trimming cost V 0 bases and J 3 bases; bases outside gene matches: 6. The CDR3 length is 16 residues. The CDR3 spells CASSLALSRGHTEAFF. In DNA, the CDR3 is TGTGCCAGCAGCTTAGCGCTGAGCAGGGGGCACACTGAAGCTTTCTTT.

The V and J genes are TRBV14 and TRBJ1-1, with a possible D match to TRBD1 (5 bases). The CDR3 length is 14 residues. V lost 1 base to trimming and J lost 3 bases, with 9 bases between them. Looked up from germline, CDR1 is SGHDN and CDR2 is FVKESK. The CDR3, as DNA: TGTGCCAGCAGCCAAGGAGGGGTGGACACTGAAGCTTTCTTT. The encoded protein is CASSQGGVDTEAFF.

The CDR3 sequence: CASTYGIYEQYF. The CDR3 nucleotides are TGTGCCAGCACATACGGGATCTACGAGCAGTACTTC. The chain joins TRBV2 to TRBJ2-5; TRBD2 is a possible D gene (5 bases). The J call may be wrong; the DNA end is better matched by TRBJ2-7. Germline loops: CDR1 SNHLY, CDR2 FYNNEI. The CDR3 extends over 12 amino acids.

The CDR3: CASRIQGDTEAFF. Written as DNA, the CDR3 is TGTGCCAGCAGGATCCAGGGGGACACTGAAGCTTTCTTT. The chain carries TRBV6-6 and TRBJ1-1, with 7 bases identical to TRBD1. The CDR3 totals 13 residues. With V trimmed by 6 bases and J by 3 bases, 4 bases remained unmatched. CDR1 MNHNY and CDR2 SVGAGI come from the germline V gene (reference sequence).

This rearrangement joins TRBV6-2 or TRBV6-3 to TRBJ2-7, with D possibly being TRBD1 (5 bases). V gave up 0 bases and J gave up 2 bases, with 11 bases separating them. Germline CDR1 and CDR2: MNHEY and SVGEGT. The CDR3 is made up of 15 amino acids. The CDR3 nucleotides read TGTGCCAGCAGTTACTCTACGGACAAGCCCTACGAGCAGTACTTC. Translation gives CASSYSTDKPYEQYF.

This clonotype occurred a few times. The rearrangement joins TRBV29-1 to TRBJ2-3; 9 bases fit TRBD2. J lost 5 bases, V lost 4 bases, and 4 bases had no gene match. Germline V CDR1 and CDR2: SQVTM, ANQGSEA. This CDR3 is built from 13 residues. In nucleotides, the CDR3 is TGCAGCGTTGGAGGCGGGGGGGTAGATACGCAGTATTTT. It codes for CSVGGGGVDTQYF.

This chain connects TRBV3-1 to TRBJ2-2; D perhaps matches TRBD2 (5 bases). The germline V gene has CDR1 LGHDT and CDR2 YNNKEL (reference sequence). Trimming cost V 0 bases and J 3 bases, with 14 bases left between them. The CDR3 contains 17 residues. The CDR3 DNA reads TGTGCCAGCAGCCAAGATATAGCCCCCGGGGACACCGGGGAGCTGTTTTTT. Protein: CASSQDIAPGDTGELFF.

This clonotype was detected only a few times. The chain employs TRBV10-3 and TRBJ2-1; 9 bases align to TRBD2. Per the germline V gene, CDR1 is ENHRY and CDR2 is SYGVKD. The length of the CDR3 is 18 residues. The J segment lost 0 bases and the V segment lost 3 bases, leaving 9 bases of the junction unmatched. The CDR3 DNA reads TGTGCCATCAGTGACCCCGGGCGGGAGGGCCTCTCCTACAATGAGCAGTTCTTC. Translation: CAISDPGREGLSYNEQFF.

The chain recombines TRBV10-3 with TRBJ1-5, with 8 bases fitting TRBD1. Germline CDR1 ENHRY, CDR2 SYGVKD. V lost 10 bases and J lost 4; bases outside the gene matches: 6. The length of the CDR3 is 13 residues. DNA for the CDR3: TGTGCCACCTCGACAGGGGTGAATCAGCCCCAGCATTTT. Its protein is CATSTGVNQPQHF.

CDR3 region: CASSLPESRRGNEQFF. The CDR3 nucleotides read TGCGCCAGCAGCCTCCCCGAGTCCCGGAGGGGGAATGAGCAGTTCTTC. The gene calls are TRBV4-1 and TRBJ2-1, with D perhaps assigned TRBD1 or TRBD2 (6 bases each). Germline assignment: CDR1 MGHRA and CDR2 YSYEKL. V was shortened by 4 bases and J by 7 bases, with 20 bases between the two germline ends. This CDR3 is built from 16 residues.

This clonotype has just a few counts. V usage is TRBV29-1 and J usage is TRBJ2-3; possible D gene TRBD2, 5 bases. The CDR3 is 14 residues long. Germline CDR1 and CDR2: SQVTM and ANQGSEA. Trimming removed 7 bases from V and 5 bases from J, with 19 bases in between. The CDR3 coding sequence is TGCAGCGCCGAGACCGGGGTTGGAGGAGATACGCAGTATTTT. Its protein is CSAETGVGGDTQYF.

This clonotype came up once. The chain couples TRBV6-5 to TRBJ1-4, with D possibly being TRBD1 (6 bases). In germline, CDR1 is MNHEY, CDR2 SVGAGI. V lost 0 bases and J 3 bases, leaving 14 bases between the germline ends. This CDR3 is built from 17 residues. CDR3 in amino acids: CASSYSGGRGPNEKLFF. As DNA, the CDR3 is TGTGCCAGCAGTTACTCGGGGGGGCGCGGCCCTAATGAAAAACTGTTTTTT.

V and J are TRBV6-2 or TRBV6-3 and TRBJ2-5; TRBD1 matches 10 bases. V lost 4 bases to trimming and J lost 2 bases; unmatched junction nucleotides: 4. CDR1 and CDR2 from the germline V gene are MNHEY and SVGEGT. CDR3 length: 15 residues. The CDR3 DNA reads as TGTGCCAGCAGTTCCGGGACAGGGGTTCAAGAGACCCAGTACTTC. Translating gives CASSSGTGVQETQYF.

This clonotype was seen a few times. V gene TRBV12-3 or TRBV12-4 combines with J gene TRBJ2-3; 8 nucleotides match TRBD1. J lost 5 bases, V lost 6 bases, and 10 bases had no gene match. The CDR3 loop spans 15 amino acids. The CDR3 spells CASRRRIQGEDTQYF. The CDR3 DNA follows: TGTGCCAGCAGACGGAGGATACAGGGGGAAGATACGCAGTATTTT.

The chain couples TRBV7-9 to TRBJ2-7; TRBD1 matches at 10 bases. With 4 bases clipped from V and 2 bases from J, the junction kept 11 bases outside the gene matches. Germline CDR1 SEHNR, CDR2 FQNEAQ (reference sequence). CDR3 length: 17 amino acids. CDR3 loop: CASSSQDSGTGAYEQYF. The CDR3 nucleotides are TGTGCCAGCAGCTCGCAGGATTCCGGGACAGGGGCCTACGAGCAGTACTTC.

The chain joins TRBV14 to TRBJ2-5, with D perhaps being TRBD1 or TRBD2 (5 bases each). The germline CDR1 and CDR2 sequences are SGHDN and FVKESK. This CDR3 region has 16 residues. V lost 4 bases to trimming and J lost 5 bases, with 20 bases between them. The CDR3 nucleotides are TGTGCCAGCAGCCCGACCTTCGGGGCAGGCTACGAGACCCAGTACTTC. It specifies CASSPTFGAGYETQYF.

The V and J genes are TRBV10-3 and TRBJ2-1; 7 bases map to TRBD2. Germline assignment: CDR1 ENHRY and CDR2 SYGVKD. J lost 4 bases, V lost 1 base, and 4 bases had no gene match. This CDR3 spans 15 amino acids. CDR3 amino acids: CAISELGGSYNEQFF. CDR3 coding DNA: TGTGCCATCAGTGAGTTGGGCGGGAGTTACAATGAGCAGTTCTTC.

This clonotype has just a few counts. V is TRBV20-1 and J is TRBJ2-1, with TRBD2 identical over 7 bases. Unmatched junction bases numbered 4, after V lost 3 bases and J lost 2 bases. The CDR3 extends over 14 amino acids. CDR1 and CDR2 (germline): DFQATT, SNEGSKA (reference sequence). The CDR3 protein is CSASGEGPYNEQFF. The CDR3 DNA sequence: TGCAGTGCTAGTGGGGAGGGTCCCTACAATGAGCAGTTCTTC.

The J gene is TRBJ1-4, the V gene TRBV5-1; 12 bases are a match to TRBD1. Germline V gene data show CDR1 as SGHRS and CDR2 as YFSETQ. Germline trimming cut 4 bases from V and 8 bases from J; bases unmatched to any gene: 6. The CDR3 runs to 15 residues. The CDR3: CASSRDGTGGEKLFF. For the CDR3, the DNA is TGCGCCAGCAGCCGGGACGGGACAGGGGGCGAAAAACTGTTTTTT.

This clonotype occurred a few times. V gene TRBV27 combines with J gene TRBJ1-2; D may be TRBD1 (5 bases). Trimming left V 7 bases short and J 0 bases short, with 24 bases between. Looked up from germline, CDR1 is MNHEY and CDR2 is SMNVEV (reference sequence). This CDR3 contains 18 residues. The CDR3 sequence: CASTTRTRIKLANYGYTF. CDR3 DNA: TGTGCCAGCACCACCAGGACACGGATTAAGTTAGCTAACTATGGCTACACCTTC.

This chain connects TRBV3-1 to TRBJ2-7; TRBD2 is a possible D gene (5 bases). The CDR3 sequence is 14 residues long. Germline CDR1 LGHDT, CDR2 YNNKEL (reference sequence). Trimming cost V 1 base and J 5 bases, with 12 bases left between them. The CDR3, as DNA: TGTGCCAGCAGCCAAGGGGGAGAAACCGACGAGCAGTACTTC. Protein product: CASSQGGETDEQYF.

The chain employs TRBV28 and TRBJ2-1; perhaps TRBD1 as D (8 bases). The CDR3 is 15 residues long. V was shortened by 6 bases and J by 4 bases, with 16 bases between the two germline ends. CDR1 is MDHEN and CDR2 is SYDVKM in the germline V gene. The CDR3 region is CASSRLQGGYNEQFF. Written as DNA, the CDR3 is TGTGCCAGCAGCCGACTACAGGGGGGGTACAATGAGCAGTTCTTC.

About this clonotype itself: The junction does not match germline at one end; this may be a read error. This chain connects TRBV6-6 to TRBJ2-3; TRBD1 might be the D (5 bases). This CDR3 contains 16 residues. Germline CDR1 reads MNHNY; CDR2 reads SVGAGI (reference sequence). CDR3 residues: CASSIARAGQWDMQYF. CDR3 DNA: TGTGCCAGCAGTATCGCCCGGGCAGGGCAATGGGATATGCAGTATTTT.

This chain joins TRBV11-2 and TRBJ1-1; 7 nucleotides match TRBD1. V gave up 7 bases and J gave up 3 bases; unmatched junction bases: 17. CDR3 size: 17 residues. The V gene's germline CDR1 is SGHAT and CDR2 FQNNGV. CDR3 DNA: TGTGCCAGCACCATATCTTCAGGGGGAATTTTCTACACTGAAGCTTTCTTT. Amino acid sequence: CASTISSGGIFYTEAFF.

V and J are TRBV25-1 and TRBJ2-4, with TRBD1 identical over 7 bases. The J call may be mistaken, given a closer DNA end match to TRBJ2-5. The CDR3 totals 15 residues. Germline V gene sequence: CDR1 MGHDK, CDR2 SYGVNS. The CDR3 DNA is TGTGCCAGCAGCATCAAGGGGGCGGGTCAAGAGACCCAGTACTTC. Its translation is CASSIKGAGQETQYF.

This clonotype has more than one count but fewer than ten. The CDR3 DNA reads TGCAGCGCCAGTACACCGGGACTAGTATTTTCCAATGAGCAGTTCTTC. This sequence encodes CSASTPGLVFSNEQFF. V is TRBV29-1 and J is TRBJ2-1; 8 positions match TRBD2. Germline V gives CDR1 SQVTM, CDR2 ANQGSEA. CDR3 length equals 16 residues. V lost 7 bases, J lost 6 bases, and 17 bases stayed unmatched.

The chain is built from TRBV5-1 and TRBJ2-7, with D perhaps TRBD1 or TRBD2 (5 bases each). The germline gives CDR1 SGHRS, CDR2 YFSETQ. CDR3 length: 13 amino acids. V lost 0 bases, J lost 5 bases, and 9 bases lay in between. CDR3 residues: CASSLDGTNEQYF. CDR3 coding DNA: TGCGCCAGCAGCTTGGACGGGACCAACGAGCAGTACTTC.

This chain connects TRBV20-1 to TRBJ2-3; tentative D call: TRBD2 (6 bases). Trimming took 6 bases from V and 0 from J, leaving 19 bases between them. The CDR3 has 16 amino acids. Germline V CDR1 and CDR2: DFQATT, SNEGSKA (reference sequence). The DNA for the CDR3 is TGCAGTGCGCCCCGCCTCCGCGGGGCTAGCACAGATACGCAGTATTTT. Translating gives CSAPRLRGASTDTQYF.

This clonotype was counted only a few times. The chain joins TRBV7-9 to TRBJ2-6, with 8 bases that match TRBD2. V shed 1 base, J shed 2 bases, and the junction held 7 bases outside the gene matches. The CDR3 contains 18 residues. The germline V gene encodes CDR1 SEHNR and CDR2 FQNEAQ (reference sequence). CDR3: CASSLDTSGNAGANVLTF. The CDR3 DNA sequence: TGTGCCAGCAGCTTAGATACTAGCGGCAATGCTGGGGCCAACGTCCTGACTTTC.

The chain couples TRBV7-2 to TRBJ1-2, with D perhaps TRBD1 (5 bases). The CDR3 runs 15 residues. Trimming stripped 4 bases from V and 3 bases from J, with 15 bases between. Germline CDR1 is SGHTA and CDR2 is FQGNSA. In nucleotides, the CDR3 is TGTGCCAGCAGCTCAGATGGGGCAGGTGACTATGGCTACACCTTC. This translates into CASSSDGAGDYGYTF.

This clonotype was seen only once. The chain couples TRBV5-1 to TRBJ1-1; D not resolved. CDR1 and CDR2 (germline): SGHRS, YFSETQ. Trimming removed 6 bases from V and 3 bases from J, with 12 bases in between. This CDR3 region has 13 residues. The CDR3 region is CASTLPEDTEAFF. The CDR3 DNA reads TGCGCCAGCACCCTTCCGGAGGACACTGAAGCTTTCTTT.